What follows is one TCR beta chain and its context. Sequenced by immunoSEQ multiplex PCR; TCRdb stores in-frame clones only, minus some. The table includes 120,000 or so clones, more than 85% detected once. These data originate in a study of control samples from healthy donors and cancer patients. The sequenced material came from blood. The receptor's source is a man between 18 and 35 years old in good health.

The CDR3 protein is CASSQFDRDVGYTF. The DNA of the CDR3 is TGTGCCAGCAGCCAATTTGACCGGGACGTTGGCTACACCTTC. The chain uses TRBV3-1 (or the pseudogene TRBV3-2) and TRBJ1-2, with D perhaps TRBD1 (5 bases). The CDR3 contains 14 residues. Germline V CDR1 and CDR2: LGHDT, YNNKEL (reference sequence). V lost 2 bases, J lost 7 bases, and 14 bases lay in between.